The 26 T cell receptor beta chains in this list originate from one sample, sequenced in a study of naive and memory T cell subsets (dated by TCRdb to about 2017). Using 3' ligation of a UMI-containing oligonucleotide to TCR cDNA, the study laid out a robust and sensitive protocol to amplify, sequence and analyze TCRs. The protocol used for the library was UMI-ligation and nested PCR. Sequencing took place on an Illumina MiSeq. The ligated cDNA was amplified by four rounds of PCR, in which nested alpha and beta constant region primers were used together with the SP2 primer. The raw public data were reprocessed by TCRdb itself: fastp quality trimming at Q25, MiXCR clonotype calling, in-frame beta chains only. Duplicate CDR3 protein sequences are folded into a single record with the most common DNA and genes. The sample records about 26,000 distinct CDR3 sequences, 5.2% of which are singletons. The top ten clonotypes cover roughly 7.1% of the sample.

Source material: blood. The receptors stem from an adult in good health.

This clonotype appeared many times. The chain recombines TRBV9 with TRBJ2-1, with 8 positions matching TRBD2. This CDR3 spans 13 amino acids. Trimming at V came to 7 bases and at J to 10 bases, leaving 10 bases not matched to a gene. Germline CDR1 reads SGDLS; CDR2 reads YYNGEE. The CDR3 coding sequence is TGTGCCAGCGCAGGAGCGGGAGCGCGGGAGCAGTTCTTC. Protein: CASAGAGAREQFF.

By frequency in the sample, this clonotype is medium-sized. The chain joins TRBV29-1 to TRBJ2-5; 12 bases are a match to TRBD2. Germline CDR1 SQVTM, CDR2 ANQGSEA. This CDR3 has 16 residues. V trimming: 7 bases; J trimming: 4 bases; junction bases outside the gene matches: 13. CDR3 protein: CSASMTSGSPGETQYF. CDR3 bases: TGCAGCGCCTCCATGACTAGCGGGAGCCCTGGAGAGACCCAGTACTTC.

This clonotype was counted many times. This sequence joins TRBV6-2 or TRBV6-3 and TRBJ2-7; 11 bases agree with TRBD1. The CDR3 has 14 amino acids. Germline CDR1 reads MNHEY; CDR2 reads SVGEGT. The V gene end was trimmed by 8 bases and the J gene end by 3 bases; junction bases not matched to a gene: 6. This CDR3 reads CASYWTGGRYEQYF. CDR3 nucleotides: TGTGCCAGCTACTGGACAGGGGGCCGCTACGAGCAGTACTTC.

Of note for this clonotype: Relative to the germline gene, one junction end is altered; a read error may explain this. The chain has TRBV12-3 or TRBV12-4 and TRBJ2-4; 7 bases match TRBD2. The CDR3 length is 20 residues. CDR3 sequence reads: CAGSSDSRLASGSEKNIQYF. In DNA form, the CDR3 reads TGTGCCGGCAGTTCAGACAGTCGGTTGGCTAGCGGTAGCGAAAAAAACATTCAGTACTTC.

The V and J genes are TRBV7-9 and TRBJ2-7, with 7 bases fitting TRBD1. The ends lost 5 bases at V and 2 bases at J; junction bases unmatched: 6. The CDR3 spans 14 residues. The germline CDR1 and CDR2 sequences are SEHNR and FQNEAQ (reference sequence). The CDR3 here is CASSKGTEAYEQYF. The CDR3 nucleotides read TGTGCCAGCAGCAAGGGGACAGAGGCCTACGAGCAGTACTTC.

Sample share makes this clonotype medium-sized. The gene calls are TRBV20-1 and TRBJ2-1, with 13 positions matching TRBD2. Per the germline V gene, CDR1 is DFQATT and CDR2 is SNEGSKA (reference sequence). Trimming at V came to 4 bases and at J to 3 bases, leaving 6 bases not matched to a gene. The CDR3 extends over 16 amino acids. The DNA of the CDR3 is TGCAGTGCTATTCGGACTAGCGGGAGTTTCTACAATGAGCAGTTCTTC. This sequence encodes CSAIRTSGSFYNEQFF.

This clonotype was counted ten times or more. The CDR3 DNA sequence: TGTGCCAGCACCCAGCCCCCGGGAGCACGCTCTGGAAACACCATATATTTT. Its translation is CASTQPPGARSGNTIYF. J is TRBJ1-3 and V is TRBV6-2 or TRBV6-3; no clear D. Germline V gene sequence: CDR1 MNHEY, CDR2 SVGEGT. The CDR3 has 17 amino acids. Trimming shortened V by 7 bases and J by 0 bases, and 19 bases separated the two germline ends.

This clonotype appeared many times. CDR3 in DNA: TGTGCCTGGAGCCCAGGGGAGCATCAGCCCCAGCATTTT. Encoded protein: CAWSPGEHQPQHF. This chain uses TRBV30 with TRBJ1-5; TRBD1 might be the D (6 bases). V was clipped by 3 bases and J by 5 bases, with 11 bases between them. Germline values: CDR1 GTSNPN, CDR2 SVGIG (reference sequence). This CDR3 spans 13 amino acids.

This clonotype was counted many times. The V gene is TRBV4-2, the J gene TRBJ2-7, with 7 bases matching TRBD2. V lost 3 bases, J lost 5 bases, and 7 bases stayed unmatched. Germline-derived CDR1 and CDR2 are LGHNA and YNFKEQ. The CDR3 contains 14 residues. CDR3 in amino acids: CASSQPGRVNEQYF. The CDR3, as DNA: TGTGCCAGCAGCCAGCCGGGGAGGGTGAACGAGCAGTACTTC.

In its sample, this clonotype was seen many times. The V call is TRBV6-4, the J call TRBJ2-2, with 11 positions matching TRBD2. CDR3 length: 15 residues. Germline values: CDR1 MRHNA, CDR2 SNTAGT. V lost 5 bases, J lost 4 bases, and 3 bases stayed unmatched. The CDR3 loop is CASSLAGGGTGELFF. In DNA form, the CDR3 reads TGTGCCAGCAGTCTAGCGGGAGGCGGCACCGGGGAGCTGTTTTTT.

This clonotype was seen repeatedly, ten times or more. The chain combines TRBV7-2 with TRBJ2-7; D is perhaps TRBD2 (5 bases). The CDR3 runs to 14 residues. Per the germline V gene, CDR1 is SGHTA and CDR2 is FQGNSA. Trimming took 5 bases from V and 0 from J, leaving 11 bases between them. The CDR3 DNA is TGTGCCAGCAGCCCAGTGGCGGGCTCCTACGAGCAGTACTTC. This encodes CASSPVAGSYEQYF.

This clonotype was seen many times. The rearrangement joins TRBV4-2 to TRBJ2-1; D is unresolved. The germline CDR1 and CDR2 sequences are LGHNA and YNFKEQ. CDR3 length: 17 amino acids. The germline V and J ends were trimmed by 0 bases and 0 bases, with 12 bases remaining between them. The CDR3 sequence: CASSQERTRISYNEQFF. The CDR3 DNA reads TGTGCCAGCAGCCAAGAAAGGACCCGGATCTCCTACAATGAGCAGTTCTTC.

As concerns this clonotype: This may arise from a read error, as a much more abundant clone is one base away. The chain couples TRBV20-1 to TRBJ2-5; no definite D call. The V and J ends lost 1 base and 5 bases respectively, with 17 bases between them. The CDR3 is 15 residues long. The germline V gene has CDR1 DFQATT and CDR2 SNEGSKA (reference sequence). In nucleotides, the CDR3 is TGCAGTGCTAGAGGTCACCTACAAAGTGAGGAGACCCAGTACTTC. Translating it yields CSARGHLQSEETQYF.

This clonotype occurred many times. The V gene is TRBV7-3, the J gene TRBJ2-1, with 7 positions matching TRBD1. The CDR3 is made up of 16 amino acids. Germline V lookup: CDR1 SGHTA, CDR2 FQGTGA. The V gene end was trimmed by 0 bases and the J gene end by 5 bases; junction bases not matched to a gene: 7. The CDR3 loop is CASSLTPETGNNEQFF. DNA of the CDR3: TGTGCCAGCAGCTTAACACCCGAGACAGGGAACAATGAGCAGTTCTTC.

CDR3 amino acids: CASQRVATEAFF. In nucleotides, the CDR3 is TGTGCCAGCCAAAGAGTGGCCACTGAAGCTTTCTTT. This rearrangement joins TRBV27 to TRBJ1-1; D not certain. Germline CDR1 and CDR2: MNHEY and SMNVEV (reference sequence). The CDR3 has 12 residues. V was pared by 8 bases and J by 4 bases, with 11 bases between.

This clonotype has a count of ten or more. The J gene is TRBJ1-2, the V gene TRBV7-2, with TRBD1 identical over 7 bases. Trimming removed 7 bases from V and 0 bases from J; junction bases left unmatched: 14. Germline V gene sequence: CDR1 SGHTA, CDR2 FQGNSA. The CDR3 contains 17 residues. CDR3 protein: CASTAQGTLFTNYGYTF. DNA of the CDR3: TGTGCCAGCACCGCACAGGGGACCCTCTTCACTAACTATGGCTACACCTTC.

This clonotype was seen at least ten times. CDR3 in DNA: TGTGCTAGTGGTTTGCTTACTAGCGGGAGGGCCAGTGAGCAGTTCTTC. Its protein is CASGLLTSGRASEQFF. This chain connects TRBV12-5 to TRBJ2-1; TRBD2 matches 13 bases. The CDR3 has 16 amino acids. After removal of 2 bases from V and 9 bases from J, the junction contained 7 bases not matched to a gene. Germline V gene sequence: CDR1 LGHNT, CDR2 FRNRAP.

This clonotype was observed at least ten times. The V gene is TRBV7-9, the J gene TRBJ2-3; perhaps TRBD2 as D (7 bases). Trimming cost V 5 bases and J 1 base, with 19 bases left between them. The CDR3 runs to 17 residues. The germline V gene encodes CDR1 SEHNR and CDR2 FQNEAQ (reference sequence). The CDR3 DNA follows: TGTGCCAGCAGCCCTGGGGGGGCAGGGGCACGCACAGATACGCAGTATTTT. Its translation: CASSPGGAGARTDTQYF. Variable domain in full (rest from reference TRBV7-9 and TRBJ2-3): DTGVSQNPRHKITKRGQNVTFRCDPISEHNRLYWYRQTLGQGPEFLTYFQNEAQLEKSRLLSDRFSAERPKGSFSTLEIQRTEQGDSAMYLCASSPGGAGARTDTQYFGPGTRLTVL.

This clonotype is medium-sized in the sample. The chain couples TRBV20-1 to TRBJ2-3; maybe TRBD2 (6 bases). V was shortened by 5 bases and J by 0 bases, with 9 bases between the two germline ends. The germline gives CDR1 DFQATT, CDR2 SNEGSKA (reference sequence). The CDR3 is 13 residues long. CDR3 DNA: TGCAGTGCTTGGGACTCTAGCACAGATACGCAGTATTTT. Its translation: CSAWDSSTDTQYF.

This clonotype was seen repeatedly, ten times or more. The chain employs TRBV12-3 or TRBV12-4 and TRBJ1-1; D remains unclear. This CDR3 is built from 14 residues. Trimming removed 5 bases at V and 4 bases at J, with 14 bases between. In DNA, the CDR3 is TGTGCCAGCAGTCCCGATCAAGGTACCACTGAAGCTTTCTTT. It is translated as CASSPDQGTTEAFF.

This clonotype came up many times. The chain carries TRBV6-5 and TRBJ1-4, with D perhaps TRBD1 (6 bases). Germline V gives CDR1 MNHEY, CDR2 SVGAGI. The CDR3 has 14 amino acids. The ends were cut back, 2 bases at V and 8 bases at J, with 12 bases in the middle. DNA for the CDR3: TGTGCCAGCAGTTACCAGGGGATCGGGGAAAAACTGTTTTTT. Translating it yields CASSYQGIGEKLFF.

This clonotype was seen ten or more times. The chain is built from TRBV20-1 and TRBJ2-1; D perhaps matches TRBD1 (7 bases). Trimming shortened V by 0 bases and J by 14 bases, and 14 bases separated the two germline ends. The CDR3 is 12 amino acids. Germline V lookup: CDR1 DFQATT, CDR2 SNEGSKA (reference sequence). The CDR3 coding sequence is TGCAGTGCTAGAGAGGCGGGCAGGGGGGAGTTCTTC. It specifies CSAREAGRGEFF.

This clonotype has a count of ten or more. This chain connects TRBV4-1 to TRBJ1-1; no definite D call. V was cut by 1 base and J by 3 bases, with 3 bases left in between. CDR1 MGHRA and CDR2 YSYEKL come from the germline V gene. CDR3 length equals 12 residues. The CDR3 loop reads CASSQVDTEAFF. CDR3 bases: TGCGCCAGCAGCCAAGTTGACACTGAAGCTTTCTTT.

In its sample, this clonotype was seen a few times. A much more abundant neighbour one base away suggests this may be a read error. The chain has TRBV29-1 and TRBJ1-1; D is possibly TRBD1 (5 bases). The CDR3 spans 14 residues. Germline V gives CDR1 SQVTM, CDR2 ANQGSEA. V was shortened by 7 bases and J by 5 bases, with 20 bases between the two germline ends. The CDR3 is CSAQDGGRRTEAFF. In nucleotides, the CDR3 is TGCAGCGCCCAAGACGGGGGGAGAAGGACTGAAGCTTTCTTT.

This clonotype was counted ten times or more. The genes are TRBV25-1 and TRBJ2-3, with D possibly matching TRBD1 (7 bases). Germline V gives CDR1 MGHDK, CDR2 SYGVNS. CDR3 size: 16 residues. V dropped 4 bases and J dropped 5 bases, with 19 bases sitting between them. The CDR3 region is CASSAQGGLLRDTQYF. CDR3 DNA sequence: TGTGCCAGCAGTGCGCAGGGGGGTCTTCTGAGAGATACGCAGTATTTT.

This clonotype was detected many times. This chain links TRBV7-9 with TRBJ2-1; 7 bases fit TRBD1. Germline values: CDR1 SEHNR, CDR2 FQNEAQ (reference sequence). V gave up 5 bases and J gave up 2 bases; unmatched junction bases: 15. CDR3 length: 18 residues. The CDR3 DNA reads as TGTGCCAGCAGCCCAGCAATAATCACAGGGGTCGCCTACAATGAGCAGTTCTTC. Protein: CASSPAIITGVAYNEQFF.